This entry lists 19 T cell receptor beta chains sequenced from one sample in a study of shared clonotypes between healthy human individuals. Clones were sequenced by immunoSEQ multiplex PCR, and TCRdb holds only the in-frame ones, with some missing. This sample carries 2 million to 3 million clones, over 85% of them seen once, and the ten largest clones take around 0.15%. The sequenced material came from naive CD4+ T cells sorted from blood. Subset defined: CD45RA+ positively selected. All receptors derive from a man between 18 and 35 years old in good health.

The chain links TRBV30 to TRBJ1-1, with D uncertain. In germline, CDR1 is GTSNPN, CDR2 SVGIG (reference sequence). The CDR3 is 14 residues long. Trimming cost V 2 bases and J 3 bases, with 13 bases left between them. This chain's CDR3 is CAWSRRRWDTEAFF. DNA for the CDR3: TGTGCCTGGAGTAGGAGGCGTTGGGACACTGAAGCTTTCTTT.

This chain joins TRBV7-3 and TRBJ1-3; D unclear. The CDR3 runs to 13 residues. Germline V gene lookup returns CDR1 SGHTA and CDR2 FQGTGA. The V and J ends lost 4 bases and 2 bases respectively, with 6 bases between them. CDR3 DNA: TGTGCCAGCAGCTCTGGACCTGGAAACACCATATATTTT. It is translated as CASSSGPGNTIYF.

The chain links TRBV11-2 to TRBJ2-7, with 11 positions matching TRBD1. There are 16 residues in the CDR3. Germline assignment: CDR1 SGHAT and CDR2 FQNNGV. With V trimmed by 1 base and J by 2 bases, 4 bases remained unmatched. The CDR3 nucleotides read TGTGCCAGCAGCTTAGGGCCGGGACAGGGGGCCTACGAGCAGTACTTC. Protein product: CASSLGPGQGAYEQYF.

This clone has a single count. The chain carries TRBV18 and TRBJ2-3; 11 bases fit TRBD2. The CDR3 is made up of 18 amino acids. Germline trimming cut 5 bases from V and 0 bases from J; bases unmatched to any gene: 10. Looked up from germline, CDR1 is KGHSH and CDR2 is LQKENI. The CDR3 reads CASSTRLLAGASTDTQYF. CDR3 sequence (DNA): TGTGCCAGCTCAACCCGCTTACTAGCGGGAGCTAGCACAGATACGCAGTATTTT.

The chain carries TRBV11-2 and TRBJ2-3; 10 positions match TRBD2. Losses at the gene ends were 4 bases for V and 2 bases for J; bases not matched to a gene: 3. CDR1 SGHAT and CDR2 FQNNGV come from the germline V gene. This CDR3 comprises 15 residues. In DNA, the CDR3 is TGTGCCAGCAGCTCGGGACTAGCGAACACAGATACGCAGTATTTT. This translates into CASSSGLANTDTQYF.

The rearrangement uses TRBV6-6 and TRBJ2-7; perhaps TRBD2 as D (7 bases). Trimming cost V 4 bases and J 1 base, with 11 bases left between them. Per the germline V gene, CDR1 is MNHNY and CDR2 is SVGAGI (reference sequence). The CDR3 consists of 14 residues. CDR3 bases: TGTGCCAGCAGTTTCAGGGGAGGGTCCTACGAGCAGTACTTC. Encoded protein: CASSFRGGSYEQYF.

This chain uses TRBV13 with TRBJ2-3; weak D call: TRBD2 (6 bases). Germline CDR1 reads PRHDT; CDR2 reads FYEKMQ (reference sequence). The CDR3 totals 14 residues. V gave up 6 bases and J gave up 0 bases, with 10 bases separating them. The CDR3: CASRPEGSTDTQYF. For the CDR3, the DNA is TGTGCCAGCAGGCCGGAGGGCAGCACAGATACGCAGTATTTT.

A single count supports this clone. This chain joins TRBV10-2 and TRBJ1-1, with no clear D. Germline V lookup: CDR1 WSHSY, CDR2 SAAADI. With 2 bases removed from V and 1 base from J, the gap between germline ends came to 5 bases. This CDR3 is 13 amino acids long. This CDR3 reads CASSEQTNTEAFF. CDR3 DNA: TGCGCCAGCAGTGAGCAGACGAACACTGAAGCTTTCTTT.

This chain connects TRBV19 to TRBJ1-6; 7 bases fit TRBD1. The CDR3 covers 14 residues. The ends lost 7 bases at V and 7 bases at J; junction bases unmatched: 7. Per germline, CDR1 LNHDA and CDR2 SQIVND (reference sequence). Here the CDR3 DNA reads TGTGCCAGTACCGAGACAGGGAGAAATTCACCCCTCCACTTT. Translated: CASTETGRNSPLHF.

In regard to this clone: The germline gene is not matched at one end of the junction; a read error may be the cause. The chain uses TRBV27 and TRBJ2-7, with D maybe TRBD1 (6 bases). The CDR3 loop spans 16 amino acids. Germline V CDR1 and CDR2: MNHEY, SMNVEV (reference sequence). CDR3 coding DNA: TGTGCCAGCAGTATATCCGGGACACTAGTCTCCTACGAGCAGTACTTC. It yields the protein CASSISGTLVSYEQYF.

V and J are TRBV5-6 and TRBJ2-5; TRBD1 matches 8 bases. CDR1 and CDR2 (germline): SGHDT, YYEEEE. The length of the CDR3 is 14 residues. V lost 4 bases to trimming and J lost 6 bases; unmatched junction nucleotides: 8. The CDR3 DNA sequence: TGTGCCAGCAGCCCACGACAGGGGTTGAAGACCCAGTACTTC. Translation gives CASSPRQGLKTQYF.

CDR3 sequence: CASSYGQGTYEQYF. The CDR3 DNA sequence: TGCGCCAGCAGCTACGGACAGGGGACCTACGAGCAGTACTTC. The chain combines TRBV4-1 with TRBJ2-7, with 9 positions matching TRBD1. The CDR3 has 14 amino acids. V gave up 5 bases and J gave up 2 bases; unmatched junction bases: 4. The V gene's germline CDR1 is MGHRA and CDR2 YSYEKL.

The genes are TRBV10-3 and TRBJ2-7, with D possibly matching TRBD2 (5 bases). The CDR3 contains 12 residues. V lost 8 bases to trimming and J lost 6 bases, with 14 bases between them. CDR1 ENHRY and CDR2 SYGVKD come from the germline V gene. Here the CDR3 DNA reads TGTGCCATCCGGAGGTCGGGGTTCGAGCAGTACTTC. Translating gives CAIRRSGFEQYF.

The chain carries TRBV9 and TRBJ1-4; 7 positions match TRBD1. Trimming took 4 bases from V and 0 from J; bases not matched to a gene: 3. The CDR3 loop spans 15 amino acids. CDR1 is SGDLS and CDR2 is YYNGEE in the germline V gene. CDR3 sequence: CASSRGTATNEKLFF. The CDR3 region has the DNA TGTGCCAGCAGCAGAGGGACAGCAACTAATGAAAAACTGTTTTTT.

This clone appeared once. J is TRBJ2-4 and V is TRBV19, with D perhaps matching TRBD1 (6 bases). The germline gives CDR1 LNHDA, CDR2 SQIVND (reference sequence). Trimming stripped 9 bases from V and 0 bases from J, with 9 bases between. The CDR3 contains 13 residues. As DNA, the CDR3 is TGTGCCAGCTCAGGGGTAGCCAAAAACATTCAGTACTTC. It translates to CASSGVAKNIQYF. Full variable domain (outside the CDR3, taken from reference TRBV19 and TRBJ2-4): DGGITQSPKYLFRKEGQNVTLSCEQNLNHDAMYWYRQDPGQGLRLIYYSQIVNDFQKGDIAEGYSVSREKKESFPLTVTSAQKNPTAFYLCASSGVAKNIQYFGAGTRLSVL.

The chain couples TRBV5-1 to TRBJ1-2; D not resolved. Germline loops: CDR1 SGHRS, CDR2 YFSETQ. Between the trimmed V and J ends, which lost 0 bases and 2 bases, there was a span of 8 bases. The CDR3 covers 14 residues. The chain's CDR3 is CASSLADMNYGYTF. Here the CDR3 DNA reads TGCGCCAGCAGCTTGGCCGACATGAACTATGGCTACACCTTC.

DNA for the CDR3: TGTGCCAGCACCCCCTACAGGGACGAGCAGTACTTC. Protein sequence: CASTPYRDEQYF. The chain carries TRBV11-2 and TRBJ2-7; the D gene is possibly TRBD1 (6 bases). Germline-derived CDR1 and CDR2 are SGHAT and FQNNGV. Trimming pared 7 bases from V and 5 bases from J, leaving 12 bases between. The CDR3 contains 12 residues.

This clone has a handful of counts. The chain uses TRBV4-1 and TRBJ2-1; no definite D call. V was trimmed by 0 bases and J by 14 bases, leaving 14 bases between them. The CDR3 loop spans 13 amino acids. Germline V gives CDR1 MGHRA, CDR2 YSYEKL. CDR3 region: CASSQEGLGIKFF. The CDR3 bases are TGCGCCAGCAGCCAAGAAGGCTTAGGTATCAAGTTCTTC.

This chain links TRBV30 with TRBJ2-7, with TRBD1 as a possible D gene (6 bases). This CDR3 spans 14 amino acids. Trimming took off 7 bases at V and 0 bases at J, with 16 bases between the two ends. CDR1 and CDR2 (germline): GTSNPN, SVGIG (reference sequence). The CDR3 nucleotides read TGTGCCTTGGAAAACAGGGCAAGCTCCTACGAGCAGTACTTC. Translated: CALENRASSYEQYF.